This TCR beta chain was found in a study of blood T cell repertoires in COVID-19. The overall study: The United States, Italy and Spain supplied acute and convalescent COVID-19 samples. The cDNA or gDNA used as material had been derived from T cells, B-cell-depleted T cells, or PBMCs.

Trimming took off 1 base at V and 3 bases at J, with 12 bases between the two ends. CDR1 and CDR2 from the germline V gene are KGHSH and LQKENI. CDR3 size: 15 residues. In the original workflow: Amplification of reference gene primers was used by the study to estimate nucleated cell counts. Repertoires were generated with immunoSEQ multiplex PCR, while TCRdb's copy carries only in-frame clones and drops some. D and trimming were read from the DNA, whereas the V and J calls and clone size are those reported in that table. The table shows 45,000 to 60,000 clones, with roughly four fifths occurring only once.

The genes are TRBV18 and TRBJ1-1, with unresolved D. Sequencing input: peripheral blood. This receptor was taken from a woman in her sixties with acute or convalescent COVID-19. For the CDR3, the DNA is TGTGCCAGCTCACCACGCTCCCTACTTTACACTGAAGCTTTCTTT. Protein product: CASSPRSLLYTEAFF.